The next 17 T cell receptor beta chains were all read from a single sample in a study of T cells in localized non-small cell lung cancer. Some clones are missing from TCRdb's copy, which holds only in-frame ones; the method was immunoSEQ multiplex PCR. The repertoire holds 2,600 or so clones, with roughly 29% as singletons. Sequencing used lung tumor tissue, obtained before any cancer treatment. These receptors all stem from a woman between 40 and 69 years old with stage I lung adenocarcinoma.

This clone came up a few times. This chain joins TRBV30 and TRBJ1-4, with D maybe TRBD1 (6 bases). The CDR3 consists of 16 residues. Trimming took 2 bases from V and 4 from J, leaving 17 bases between them. Germline-derived CDR1 and CDR2 are GTSNPN and SVGIG (reference sequence). CDR3 in amino acids: CAWSRSTGVNNEKLFF. Written as DNA, the CDR3 is TGTGCCTGGAGTCGCTCGACAGGAGTCAATAATGAAAAACTGTTTTTT.

This chain links TRBV25-1 with TRBJ1-2; D is ambiguous. Germline V gives CDR1 MGHDK, CDR2 SYGVNS. Trimming took off 6 bases at V and 4 bases at J, with 9 bases between the two ends. The CDR3 is 12 residues long. The CDR3 DNA reads as TGTGCCAGCAGCGGGTCCATCTATGGCTACACCTTC. Amino acids: CASSGSIYGYTF.

This clone was detected only a few times. The chain has TRBV2 and TRBJ2-2; TRBD1 matches at 12 bases. CDR1 is SNHLY and CDR2 is FYNNEI in the germline V gene. Trimming took 3 bases from V and 7 from J; bases not matched to a gene: 6. This CDR3 has 16 residues. Here the CDR3 DNA reads TGTGCCAGCAGTGAGGTCGGGACAGGGGGCTTCGGGGAGCTGTTTTTT. This codes for CASSEVGTGGFGELFF.

This clone was detected once. The genes are TRBV18 and TRBJ1-1, with D possibly being TRBD1 (5 bases). V lost 3 bases, J lost 0 bases, and 20 bases lay in between. The CDR3 covers 18 residues. Germline lookup yields CDR1 KGHSH and CDR2 LQKENI. The CDR3 loop reads CASSPKRGTAAMNTEAFF. DNA of the CDR3: TGTGCCAGCTCACCGAAAAGGGGAACGGCCGCAATGAACACTGAAGCTTTCTTT.

This clone was seen a handful of times. The chain combines TRBV2 with TRBJ1-1, with a possible D match to TRBD1 (5 bases). Germline CDR1 reads SNHLY; CDR2 reads FYNNEI. The ends were cut back, 4 bases at V and 3 bases at J, with 12 bases in the middle. CDR3 length: 14 residues. CDR3 in amino acids: CASSALGADTEAFF. The CDR3 DNA is TGTGCCAGCAGTGCTCTTGGGGCGGACACTGAAGCTTTCTTT.

This clone came up a few times. This chain uses TRBV6-8 with TRBJ1-3; D unresolved. V lost 4 bases and J 0 bases, leaving 4 bases between the germline ends. CDR1 and CDR2 (germline): MNHGY, SAAAGT. CDR3 length: 13 amino acids. The CDR3 sequence: CASSSLSGNTIYF. CDR3 nucleotide sequence: TGTGCCAGCAGTTCCCTCTCTGGAAACACCATATATTTT.

This clone counts as medium-sized. Written as DNA, the CDR3 is TGCGCCAGCAGTCGACTAGCGGAGGGGACCTACGAGCAGTACTTC. This gives the protein CASSRLAEGTYEQYF. The chain couples TRBV4-1 to TRBJ2-7, with 9 bases aligning to TRBD2. V shed 6 bases and J 2 bases; nucleotides not matched to a gene: 8. The CDR3 is made up of 15 amino acids. CDR1 MGHRA and CDR2 YSYEKL come from the germline V gene.

The sample holds a few counts of this clone. V gene TRBV10-3 combines with J gene TRBJ1-1; D may be TRBD1 (5 bases). Germline V lookup: CDR1 ENHRY, CDR2 SYGVKD. This CDR3 region has 16 residues. V lost 2 bases and J lost 2, with 15 bases in between. The CDR3 DNA is TGTGCCATCAGTGAGAGTCTAGTAGGGGTTAACACTGAAGCTTTCTTT. Its protein product is CAISESLVGVNTEAFF.

The chain has TRBV6-4 and TRBJ1-5; the D gene is possibly TRBD1 (5 bases). The germline V and J ends were trimmed by 6 bases and 0 bases, with 18 bases remaining between them. The CDR3 totals 17 residues. From germline, CDR1 is MRHNA and CDR2 SNTAGT. CDR3 sequence reads: CASSRDPLYYSNQPQHF. For the CDR3, the DNA is TGTGCCAGCAGCCGGGACCCCTTATATTATAGCAATCAGCCCCAGCATTTT.

The gene calls are TRBV28 and TRBJ1-3; maybe TRBD1 (6 bases). The CDR3 loop spans 14 amino acids. The V gene lost 10 bases and the J gene lost 0 bases, with 13 bases spanning the gap. Germline CDR1 is MDHEN and CDR2 is SYDVKM. The DNA for the CDR3 is TGTGCCACCTGGGGGGCCTACTCTGGAAACACCATATATTTT. This sequence encodes CATWGAYSGNTIYF. Using reference TRBV28 and TRBJ1-3 for the parts outside the CDR3, the full variable domain is DVKVTQSSRYLVKRTGEKVFLECVQDMDHENMFWYRQDPGLGLRLIYFSYDVKMKEKGDIPEGYSVSREKKERFSLILESASTNQTSMYLCATWGAYSGNTIYFGEGSWLTVV.

V and J are TRBV11-3 and TRBJ2-4; D not certain. Trimming left V 4 bases short and J 0 bases short, with 16 bases between. The CDR3 covers 17 residues. The V gene's germline CDR1 is SGHNT and CDR2 YENEEA. The CDR3 loop reads CASSSQPLGLAKNIQYF. CDR3 nucleotides: TGTGCCAGCAGCTCCCAACCTTTAGGCTTAGCCAAAAACATTCAGTACTTC.

The chain links TRBV11-3 to TRBJ1-1; a weak D match, TRBD1 (5 bases). The V gene's germline CDR1 is SGHNT and CDR2 YENEEA. The CDR3 has 15 amino acids. V lost 1 base and J lost 4, with 13 bases in between. The CDR3 bases are TGTGCCAGCAGCTTAGTTCGGGGGTTTTCCACTGAAGCTTTCTTT. As protein: CASSLVRGFSTEAFF.

This clone has just a few counts. The rearrangement joins TRBV9 to TRBJ2-7; D is perhaps TRBD2 (7 bases). Germline CDR1 is SGDLS and CDR2 is YYNGEE. Trimming cost V 10 bases and J 1 base, with 12 bases left between them. The length of the CDR3 is 12 residues. The CDR3 coding sequence is TGTGCCTTAGGGGGGGTATCCTACGAGCAGTACTTC. Translated: CALGGVSYEQYF. Together with reference TRBV9 and TRBJ2-7, the CDR3 gives the full variable domain: DSGVTQTPKHLITATGQRVTLRCSPRSGDLSVYWYQQSLDQGLQFLIQYYNGEERAKGNILERFSAQQFPDLHSELNLSSLELGDSALYFCALGGVSYEQYFGPGTRLTVT.

The CDR3 DNA reads TGTGCCAGCAGCGCAGGGCAGAGCTCCTACAATGAGCAGTTCTTC. This sequence encodes CASSAGQSSYNEQFF. The V call is TRBV11-3, the J call TRBJ2-1; D is possibly TRBD1 (5 bases). Germline V CDR1 and CDR2: SGHNT, YENEEA. There are 15 residues in the CDR3. V lost 5 bases and J 0 bases, leaving 11 bases between the germline ends.

The chain uses TRBV28 and TRBJ1-2; D uncertain. V shed 4 bases and J shed 1 base, with 10 bases lying between them. The CDR3 length is 14 residues. Germline V CDR1 and CDR2: MDHEN, SYDVKM. The CDR3 sequence is CASSWNSRNYGYTF. As DNA, the CDR3 is TGTGCCAGCAGTTGGAATAGCCGTAACTATGGCTACACCTTC.

Only a few counts were recorded for this clone. The chain couples TRBV7-5 to TRBJ2-5; the table names TRBD1, a call not compared with the DNA. TRBV7-5 is a documented pseudogene. The CDR3 spans 14 residues. Here the CDR3 DNA reads TGTGCCAGCAGCTTTGCCAGGGTGTGGGAGACCCAGTACTTC. It specifies CASSFARVWETQYF.

The chain is built from TRBV11-3 and TRBJ2-2, with no clear D. Germline lookup yields CDR1 SGHNT and CDR2 YENEEA. V was clipped by 4 bases and J by 8 bases, with 14 bases between them. The CDR3 loop spans 14 amino acids. The CDR3 bases are TGTGCCAGCAGCTCGCCTTGGATGTCTGGGGAGCTGTTTTTT. Its translation: CASSSPWMSGELFF.